The 13 T cell receptor beta chains below were found in one sample sequenced in a study of blood T cell repertoires in COVID-19. Sequencing was performed with immunoSEQ multiplex PCR; in TCRdb, only in-frame clones are kept and a portion is missing. The data contain roughly 290,000 clones, roughly 89% of them singletons. The sequenced sample consisted of PBMCs or T cells enriched from blood (not recorded which). Receptor source: a woman in her 40s who had recovered from COVID-19.

J is TRBJ1-1 and V is TRBV5-1; 7 bases are shared with TRBD1. Germline V CDR1 and CDR2: SGHRS, YFSETQ. This CDR3 contains 16 residues. The ends lost 0 bases at V and 1 base at J; junction bases unmatched: 6. CDR3 residues: CASSLDPGGTNTEAFF. The CDR3, as DNA: TGCGCCAGCAGCTTGGACCCAGGGGGGACGAACACTGAAGCTTTCTTT. Full variable domain (remainder filled in from reference TRBV5-1 and TRBJ1-1): KAGVTQTPRYLIKTRGQQVTLSCSPISGHRSVSWYQQTPGQGLQFLFEYFSETQRNKGNFPGRFSGRQFSNSRSEMNVSTLELGDSALYLCASSLDPGGTNTEAFFGQGTRLTVV.

This clone was counted a single time. The V call is TRBV21-1, the J call TRBJ2-4; the table's TRBD1 call for D was not verified on the DNA. TRBV21-1 is reported as a pseudogene. The CDR3 is 16 amino acids. In DNA, the CDR3 is TGTGCCAGCAGCAGAAAACAGGGGAGGTCCAAAAACATTCAGTACTTC. It translates to CASSRKQGRSKNIQYF.

This clone was detected once. The chain has TRBV30 and TRBJ1-1; possibly TRBD1 for D (6 bases). This CDR3 spans 13 amino acids. V lost 2 bases to trimming and J lost 6 bases, with 13 bases between them. The germline V gene has CDR1 GTSNPN and CDR2 SVGIG (reference sequence). CDR3 nucleotides: TGTGCCTGGAGTAGGGGGATCGGGTCTGAAGCTTTCTTT. This encodes CAWSRGIGSEAFF.

The rearrangement links TRBV28 to TRBJ2-7, with 11 bases aligning to TRBD2. V lost 8 bases, J lost 5 bases, and 11 bases stayed unmatched. Germline-derived CDR1 and CDR2 are MDHEN and SYDVKM. This CDR3 has 15 amino acids. The CDR3 nucleotides read TGTGCCAGCCGGACTCCCCTAGCGGGAGGCAACGAGCAGTACTTC. As protein: CASRTPLAGGNEQYF.

This rearrangement joins TRBV27 to TRBJ2-1, with TRBD2 matching 12 bases. This CDR3 is built from 19 residues. The germline gives CDR1 MNHEY, CDR2 SMNVEV (reference sequence). V shed 3 bases, J shed 0 bases, and the junction held 9 bases outside the gene matches. This CDR3 reads CASSFLTSGRASSYNEQFF. The CDR3, as DNA: TGTGCCAGCAGTTTCCTGACTAGCGGGAGAGCCAGCTCCTACAATGAGCAGTTCTTC.

The CDR3 spells CASSLSGGQPQHF. The CDR3 DNA follows: TGTGCCAGCAGCTTATCAGGTGGTCAGCCCCAGCATTTT. The chain combines TRBV7-8 with TRBJ1-5; D unresolved. Trimming stripped 2 bases from V and 6 bases from J, with 8 bases between. The CDR3 length is 13 residues. Per the germline V gene, CDR1 is SGHVS and CDR2 is FQNEAQ.

The rearrangement joins TRBV7-3 to TRBJ2-6; 11 nucleotides line up with TRBD2. The V segment lost 3 bases and the J segment 0 bases; nucleotides outside the gene matches: 1. This CDR3 region has 17 residues. Germline V gene data show CDR1 as SGHTA and CDR2 as FQGTGA. The CDR3 DNA reads as TGTGCCAGCAGCTTGACTAGCGGGAACTCTGGGGCCAACGTCCTGACTTTC. This codes for CASSLTSGNSGANVLTF.

This clone was seen a single time. The V gene is TRBV2, the J gene TRBJ1-1; TRBD1 might be the D (5 bases). The CDR3 has 15 residues. From germline, CDR1 is SNHLY and CDR2 FYNNEI. The V end lost 5 bases, the J end lost 6 bases, and 19 bases lay between the germline ends. The CDR3 spells CASSWRASSGAEAFF. CDR3 in DNA: TGTGCCAGCAGTTGGAGGGCCTCCTCGGGGGCTGAAGCTTTCTTT.

The chain uses TRBV10-3 and TRBJ1-1, with TRBD1 matching 8 bases. J lost 4 bases, V lost 6 bases, and 10 bases had no gene match. From germline, CDR1 is ENHRY and CDR2 SYGVKD. The CDR3 is 15 residues long. The CDR3 spells CAIRNDRGRTTEAFF. The DNA for the CDR3 is TGTGCCATCAGGAACGACAGGGGAAGGACCACTGAAGCTTTCTTT.

The rearrangement links TRBV28 to TRBJ1-4, with 11 bases that match TRBD1. The germline V gene has CDR1 MDHEN and CDR2 SYDVKM. Trimming removed 5 bases from V and 3 bases from J; junction bases left unmatched: 8. CDR3 size: 17 residues. The CDR3 DNA reads TGTGCCAGCAGTACGCCGGGACAGGGGGTCTCTAATGAAAAACTGTTTTTT. Translation: CASSTPGQGVSNEKLFF.

The chain links TRBV19 to TRBJ2-5; TRBD2 might be the D (5 bases). The ends were cut back, 5 bases at V and 0 bases at J, with 10 bases in the middle. Looked up from germline, CDR1 is LNHDA and CDR2 is SQIVND (reference sequence). The CDR3 totals 14 residues. CDR3 DNA sequence: TGTGCCAGTAGTCCGGACTTGTACCAAGAGACCCAGTACTTC. This sequence encodes CASSPDLYQETQYF.

The CDR3: CASSRGAYNEQFF. DNA of the CDR3: TGTGCCAGCAGTCGGGGGGCTTACAATGAGCAGTTCTTC. The V and J genes are TRBV28 and TRBJ2-1, with TRBD2 as a possible D gene (7 bases). Germline V gives CDR1 MDHEN, CDR2 SYDVKM. V was shortened by 5 bases and J by 4 bases, with 9 bases between the two germline ends. The CDR3 loop spans 13 amino acids.

V is TRBV3-1 (or the pseudogene TRBV3-2) and J is TRBJ2-2; weak D call: TRBD2 (5 bases). The CDR3 is 15 amino acids. Germline CDR1 and CDR2: LGHDT and YNNKEL (reference sequence). Trimming pared 0 bases from V and 4 bases from J, leaving 9 bases between. The CDR3 coding sequence is TGTGCCAGCAGCCAAGATAGGAGGCTCACCGGGGAGCTGTTTTTT. Its translation is CASSQDRRLTGELFF.